The T cell receptor (beta chain) under discussion was sequenced for a study of control samples from healthy donors and cancer patients. V was trimmed by 2 bases and J by 2 bases, leaving 9 bases between them. CDR1 and CDR2 from the germline V gene are KGHSH and LQKENI. CDR3 length equals 14 residues. This table comes from immunoSEQ multiplex PCR, and its TCRdb copy is limited to in-frame clones, with some not included. The top ten hold 6.5% to 9% of the sample, which has 100,000 to 150,000 clones, about nine tenths seen once. This clone was observed once. The sequence derives from a woman aged 18 to 35 in good health. This sequence joins TRBV18 and TRBJ1-2; D unclear. The specimen sequenced was blood. The CDR3 region is CASSPSAGNYGYTF. CDR3 coding DNA: TGTGCCAGCTCACCATCCGCAGGAAACTATGGCTACACCTTC.